This TCR beta chain appears in the sequencing data of a study of cytomegalovirus exposure and HLA in healthy donors. The overall study: In an earlier analysis, approximately 120 million unique TCR beta sequences were found from 150 million to 200 million T cells. General study findings and limits: Productive rates of about 87% or about 30% were seen for most TCR beta V segments in an earlier analysis. Per published accounts, TCR beta sequences correctly predicted the HLA-A and HLA-B alleles of most subjects.

In the PCR, 60 Vbeta and 13 Jbeta primers were used. Only in-frame clones appear in the TCRdb table, and some are missing; sequencing was by immunoSEQ multiplex PCR. This table has around 140,000 clones, around 73% appearing once. As concerns this clone: Its target is not known.

The receptor comes from a female donor in good health and CMV-seronegative. Source material: PBMCs.

The CDR3 nucleotides are TGTGCCAGCAGTGAAATCTGGGGCGATGAGCAGTTCTTC. It specifies CASSEIWGDEQFF. This chain joins TRBV25-1 and TRBJ2-1, with D possibly matching TRBD1 (5 bases). Germline values: CDR1 MGHDK, CDR2 SYGVNS. V lost 2 bases and J lost 8, with 10 bases in between. This CDR3 is 13 amino acids long.